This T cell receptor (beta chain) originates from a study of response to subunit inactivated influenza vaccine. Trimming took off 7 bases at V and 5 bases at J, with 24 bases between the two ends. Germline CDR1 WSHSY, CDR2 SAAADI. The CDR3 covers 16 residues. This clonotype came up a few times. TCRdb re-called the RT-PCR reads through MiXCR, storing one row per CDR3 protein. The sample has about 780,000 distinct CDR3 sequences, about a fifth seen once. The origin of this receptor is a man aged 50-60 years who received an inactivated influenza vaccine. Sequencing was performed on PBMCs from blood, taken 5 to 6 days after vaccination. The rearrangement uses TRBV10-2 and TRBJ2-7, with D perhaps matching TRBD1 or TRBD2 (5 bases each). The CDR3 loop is CASIRAGTLGRNEQYF. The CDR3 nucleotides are TGCGCCAGCATCCGTGCCGGGACGTTAGGTCGTAACGAGCAGTACTTC.